The rows below give T cell receptor beta chains drawn from one sample of a study of siplizumab effects on memory and regulatory T cells. The data were produced by immunoSEQ multiplex PCR, yet TCRdb's version contains in-frame clones alone and is incomplete. The sample shows about 120,000 clones, about 94% of them seen only once. Input material: non-Treg CD4+ T cells sorted from blood. Receptors originate from a human donor in good health. The CDR3 runs from the conserved cysteine through the conserved F or W. The order of the fields is V gene, clone size, J gene, D gene, CDR3 DNA, CDR3 protein. A D gene is named only where the DNA matches it firmly. Size is stated for part of the rows, as once, few or many counts, or as a class when the clone is expanded.

TRBV14,-,TRBJ1-2,-,TGTGCCAGCAGCCAAGGAGGGGGACCCCTCCATGGCTACACCTTC,CASSQGGGPLHGYTF
TRBV27,-,TRBJ1-2,-,TGTGCCAGCAGTTTTGCAGGGGAGGGCTACACCTTC,CASSFAGEGYTF
TRBV27,-,TRBJ1-2,-,TGTGCCAGCAGTTTGAAACCCGACCGGGGAAACTATGGCTACACCTTC,CASSLKPDRGNYGYTF
TRBV2,-,TRBJ2-2,-,TGTGCCAGCATTGACAGTTCCGGGGAGCTGTTTTTT,CASIDSSGELFF
TRBV7-3,-,TRBJ1-5,-,TGTGCCAGCAGCCGTGGTGGCAATCAGCCCCAGCATTTT,CASSRGGNQPQHF
TRBV7-2,once,TRBJ2-3,-,TGTGCCAGCAGCTTAATCGGGCGCACAGATACGCAGTATTTT,CASSLIGRTDTQYF
TRBV2,-,TRBJ1-2,-,TGTGCCAGCAGCCCTGAGGCGGGCTACACCTTC,CASSPEAGYTF
TRBV5-6,-,TRBJ1-1,-,TGTGCCAGCAGCCTGACAGGGAACACTGAAGCTTTCTTT,CASSLTGNTEAFF
TRBV12-5,-,TRBJ1-2,TRBD1,TGTGCTAGTGGTTTCGTTGGACAGGGGAGCGGCTACACCTTC,CASGFVGQGSGYTF
TRBV4-1,-,TRBJ1-2,-,TGCGCCAGCAGCCCGAACCGGGCGAGTGAGGGCTACACCTTC,CASSPNRASEGYTF
TRBV19,-,TRBJ1-1,-,TGTGCCAGTAGTCCTGATGACAGGTCGGTAGCTTTCTTT,CASSPDDRSVAFF
TRBV7-2,-,TRBJ1-1,-,TGTGCCAGCAGCTCACCTCAGGGGCGAATGACTGAAGCTTTCTTT,CASSSPQGRMTEAFF
TRBV25-1,-,TRBJ1-5,-,TGTGCCAGCACCCTGAAAGGGGGGAATTATAGCAATCAGCCCCAGCATTTT,CASTLKGGNYSNQPQHF
TRBV2,-,TRBJ2-3,TRBD2,TGTGCCAGCATCCTAGCGGGGGGCGCAGTGGGTACGCAGTATTTT,CASILAGGAVGTQYF
TRBV5-1,few,TRBJ1-1,-,TGCGCCAGCAGCTTACGACAGAATTTGAACACTGAAGCTTTCTTT,CASSLRQNLNTEAFF
TRBV30,-,TRBJ2-1,-,TGTGCCTGGAGGCCGGCGGGGGCGTACAATGAGCAGTTCTTC,CAWRPAGAYNEQFF
TRBV30,once,TRBJ2-7,-,TGTGCCTGGAACCCAGGGGTCGAGCAGTACTTC,CAWNPGVEQYF
TRBV4-2,-,TRBJ2-1,-,TGTGCCAGCAGCCAAGTCGTAGGGGGGGATACGGGTGAGCAGTTCTTC,CASSQVVGGDTGEQFF
TRBV7-2,-,TRBJ2-5,-,TGTGCCAGCAGCACTCAAGGGGTAGGGACCCAGTACTTC,CASSTQGVGTQYF
TRBV21-1,-,TRBJ2-1,-,TGTGCCAGCAGCAACCAAGAACGTATCTGTGAGCAGTTCTTC,CASSNQERICEQFF
TRBV2,-,TRBJ1-4,-,TGTGCCAGCATCTATGGGGGGGAGGACGAAAAACTGTTTTTT,CASIYGGEDEKLFF
TRBV12-5,-,TRBJ2-1,TRBD2,TGTGCTAGTGTCCTGGCCCTAGCGGTGACACGCTCCTACAATGAGCAGTTCTTC,CASVLALAVTRSYNEQFF